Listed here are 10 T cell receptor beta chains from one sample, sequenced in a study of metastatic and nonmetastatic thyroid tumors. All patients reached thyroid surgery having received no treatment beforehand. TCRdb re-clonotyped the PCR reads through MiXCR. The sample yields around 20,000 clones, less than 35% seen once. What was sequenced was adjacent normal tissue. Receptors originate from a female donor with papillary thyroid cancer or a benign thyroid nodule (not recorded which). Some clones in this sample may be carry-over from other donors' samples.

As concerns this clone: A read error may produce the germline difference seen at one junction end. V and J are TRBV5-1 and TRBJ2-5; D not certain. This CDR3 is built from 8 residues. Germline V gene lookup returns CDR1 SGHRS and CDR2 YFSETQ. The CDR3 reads CASSECHF. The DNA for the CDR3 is TGCGCCAGCAGTGAGTGCCACTTC. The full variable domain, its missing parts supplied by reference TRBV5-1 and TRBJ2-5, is KAGVTQTPRYLIKTRGQQVTLSCSPISGHRSVSWYQQTPGQGLQFLFEYFSETQRNKGNFPGRFSGRQFSNSRSEMNVSTLELGDSALYLCASSECHFGPGTRLLVL.

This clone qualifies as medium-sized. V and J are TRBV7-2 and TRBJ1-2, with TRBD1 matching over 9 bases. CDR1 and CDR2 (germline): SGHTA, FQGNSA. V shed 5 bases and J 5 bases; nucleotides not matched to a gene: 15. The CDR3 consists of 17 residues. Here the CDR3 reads CASSNNLQGAASYGYTF. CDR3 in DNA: TGTGCCAGCAGCAACAACCTACAGGGGGCCGCATCGTATGGCTACACCTTC.

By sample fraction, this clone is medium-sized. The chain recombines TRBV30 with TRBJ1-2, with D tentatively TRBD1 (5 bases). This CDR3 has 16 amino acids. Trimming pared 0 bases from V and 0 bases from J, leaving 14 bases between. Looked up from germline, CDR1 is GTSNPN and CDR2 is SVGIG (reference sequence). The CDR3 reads CAWSVVGQGTNYGYTF. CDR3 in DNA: TGTGCCTGGAGTGTGGTGGGGCAGGGAACTAACTATGGCTACACCTTC.

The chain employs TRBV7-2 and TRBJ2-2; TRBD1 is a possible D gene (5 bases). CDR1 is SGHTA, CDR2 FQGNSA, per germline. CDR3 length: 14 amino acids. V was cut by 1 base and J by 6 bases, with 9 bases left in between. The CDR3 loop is CASSLGRAAGELFF. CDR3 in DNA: TGTGCCAGCAGCTTAGGCAGGGCGGCCGGGGAGCTGTTTTTT.

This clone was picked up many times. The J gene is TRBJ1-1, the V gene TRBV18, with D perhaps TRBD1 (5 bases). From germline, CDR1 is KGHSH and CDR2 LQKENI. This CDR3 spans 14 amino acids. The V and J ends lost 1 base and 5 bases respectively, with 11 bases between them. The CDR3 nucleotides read TGTGCCAGCTCACCACGGTCCGGGGGAACTGAAGCTTTCTTT. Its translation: CASSPRSGGTEAFF.

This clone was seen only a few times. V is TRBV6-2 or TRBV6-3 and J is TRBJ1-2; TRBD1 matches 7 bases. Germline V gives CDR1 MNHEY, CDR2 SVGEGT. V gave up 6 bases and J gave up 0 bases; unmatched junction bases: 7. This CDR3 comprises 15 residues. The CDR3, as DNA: TGTGCCAGCAGAACGTCAGGGGGGGCTAACTATGGCTACACCTTC. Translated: CASRTSGGANYGYTF.

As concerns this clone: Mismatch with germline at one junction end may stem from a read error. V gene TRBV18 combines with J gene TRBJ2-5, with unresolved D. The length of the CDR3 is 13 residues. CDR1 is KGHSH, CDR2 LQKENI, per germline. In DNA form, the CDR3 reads TGTGCCAGCTCACGAACAGCTCAAGAGGCCCAGTACTTC. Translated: CASSRTAQEAQYF.

The CDR3 sequence: CASSPGTVNTEAFF. CDR3 nucleotide sequence: TGCGCCAGCAGCCCCGGGACGGTGAACACTGAAGCTTTCTTT. The chain combines TRBV5-1 with TRBJ1-1; a possible D gene is TRBD1 (5 bases). Germline assignment: CDR1 SGHRS and CDR2 YFSETQ. The CDR3 length is 14 residues. Deletions cut 4 bases from V and 0 bases from J, with 10 bases between.

The DNA of the CDR3 is TGTGCCAGCAGCTTATCTGGGGGGCATCACAATGAGCAGTTCTTC. Translation: CASSLSGGHHNEQFF. The V call is TRBV7-2, the J call TRBJ2-1; D might be TRBD1 or TRBD2, each matching 6 bases. CDR1 is SGHTA, CDR2 FQGNSA, per germline. Trimming removed 2 bases from V and 5 bases from J, with 13 bases in between. This CDR3 spans 15 amino acids.

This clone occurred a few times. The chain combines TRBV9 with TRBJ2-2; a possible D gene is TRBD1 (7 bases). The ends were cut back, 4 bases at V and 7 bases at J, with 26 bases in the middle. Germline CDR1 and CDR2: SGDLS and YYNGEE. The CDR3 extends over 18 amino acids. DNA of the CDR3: TGTGCCAGCAGCTCGAATCGTTTGGGGCAGGGGGGCATCGGGGAGCTGTTTTTT. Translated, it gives CASSSNRLGQGGIGELFF.